The rows below give T cell receptor beta chains drawn from one sample of a study of patients and donors after allogeneic stem cell transplantation. TCRdb redid the calling of the RT-PCR reads with MiXCR, one entry per CDR3 protein. The data hold about a million distinct CDR3 sequences, with approximately 19% observed a single time. Input material: blood, either unsorted or a sorted T cell fraction (not recorded which). Every receptor here comes from a human donor who was either an allogeneic HSCT recipient or a stem cell or donor lymphocyte infusion donor (not recorded which). It is not recorded whose cells these are; they may come from a transplant donor. Both conserved end residues are part of each CDR3. Fields, in order: D gene, V gene, clone size, J gene, CDR3 protein, CDR3 DNA. The D gene is left open where the match is weak. The listing skips clone size in some rows; elsewhere it reads once, few, many or a size class.

TRBD1	TRBV15	few	TRBJ1-5	CATSRPGTGNNQPQHF	TGTGCCACCAGCAGACCCGGGACAGGGAACAATCAGCCCCAGCATTTT
.	TRBV12-3/TRBV12-4	.	TRBJ1-3	CASSYDGTAGNTIYF	TGTGCCAGCAGCTACGACGGGACTGCTGGAAACACCATATATTTT
.	TRBV7-9	.	TRBJ1-1	CASSLAAGSAEAFF	TGTGCCAGCAGCTTAGCGGCAGGGTCTGCTGAAGCTTTCTTT
TRBD1	TRBV12-3/TRBV12-4	many	TRBJ1-5	CASSFQTGGNQPQHF	TGTGCCAGCAGTTTTCAGACAGGGGGCAATCAGCCCCAGCATTTT
.	TRBV7-8	many	TRBJ2-4	CASSQGRTRRDIQYF	TGTGCCAGCAGCCAGGGGCGGACTAGAAGGGACATTCAGTACTTC
TRBD1	TRBV6-1	.	TRBJ1-2	CASSPQGQRVTGANYGYTF	TGTGCCAGCAGTCCCCAGGGACAGCGTGTAACAGGAGCTAACTATGGCTACACCTTC
TRBD2	TRBV19	.	TRBJ2-1	CASSPRTSGSGEQFF	TGTGCCAGTAGTCCAAGGACTAGCGGGAGTGGCGAGCAGTTCTTC
TRBD1	TRBV12-3/TRBV12-4	.	TRBJ1-1	CASSRPDRGVNTEAFF	TGTGCCAGCAGCCGCCCGGACAGGGGGGTGAACACTGAAGCTTTCTTT
.	TRBV12-3/TRBV12-4	.	TRBJ2-2	CASSQRPHGELFF	TGTGCCAGCAGTCAGAGGCCGCACGGGGAGCTGTTTTTT
TRBD1	TRBV6-5	few	TRBJ1-1	CASSIPGGEAFF	TGTGCCAGCAGCATCCCAGGGGGCGAGGCTTTCTTT
.	TRBV12-3/TRBV12-4	few	TRBJ2-2	CATSITGRSRTGELFF	TGTGCCACCTCAATTACGGGGAGATCGCGTACCGGGGAGCTGTTTTTT
.	TRBV7-3	few	TRBJ1-1	CASSFAGSEAFF	TGTGCCAGCAGCTTTGCGGGATCTGAAGCTTTCTTT
TRBD1	TRBV11-2	few	TRBJ2-2	CASSLRQGTGELFF	TGTGCCAGCAGCTTAAGACAGGGGACCGGGGAGCTGTTTTTT
.	TRBV3-1	.	TRBJ2-2	CASSKGTPRGTGELFF	TGTGCCAGCAGCAAAGGGACGCCTCGTGGCACCGGGGAGCTGTTTTTT
.	TRBV20-1	.	TRBJ1-2	CSVRGRGSFGYTF	TGCAGTGTGAGAGGCAGGGGATCCTTTGGCTACACCTTC
TRBD1	TRBV7-2	.	TRBJ2-7	CASSQDRVAYEQYF	TGTGCCAGCAGCCAGGACAGGGTGGCCTACGAGCAGTACTTC
TRBD1	TRBV28	few	TRBJ2-5	CASSSPGQGKWETQYF	TGTGCCAGCAGTTCCCCGGGACAGGGGAAGTGGGAGACCCAGTACTTC
TRBD1	TRBV5-1	few	TRBJ2-7	CASSSGTGGPYEQYF	TGCGCCAGCAGCTCCGGGACAGGGGGCCCCTACGAGCAGTACTTC
.	TRBV9	few	TRBJ1-2	CASTGQTTDSFYGYTF	TGTGCCAGTACTGGGCAGACGACAGACTCCTTCTATGGCTACACCTTC
TRBD2	TRBV5-1	.	TRBJ2-5	CASSLDLAGARETQYF	TGCGCCAGCAGCTTGGACCTAGCGGGAGCAAGGGAGACCCAGTACTTC
.	TRBV28	few	TRBJ1-5	CASSFMSLGGNQPQHF	TGTGCCAGCAGTTTCATGAGTCTGGGGGGCAATCAGCCCCAGCATTTT
.	TRBV5-1	few	TRBJ2-1	CASSLTRVPGNEQFF	TGCGCCAGCAGCTTGACAAGGGTTCCCGGCAATGAGCAGTTCTTC
TRBD1	TRBV11-1	.	TRBJ1-1	CASSKGAWAGRTEAFF	TGTGCCAGCAGCAAGGGGGCGTGGGCAGGGCGGACTGAAGCTTTCTTT
.	TRBV30	few	TRBJ1-1	CAWTGWDTEAFF	TGTGCCTGGACAGGTTGGGACACTGAAGCTTTCTTT
TRBD1	TRBV27	.	TRBJ1-5	CASSPGQGRGKPQHF	TGTGCCAGCAGTCCCGGACAGGGTCGGGGTAAGCCCCAGCATTTT